Shown below are 28 T cell receptor beta chains from a single sample sequenced in a study of cytomegalovirus exposure and HLA in healthy donors. PCR primers comprised 60 Vbeta and 13 Jbeta primers. The method was immunoSEQ multiplex PCR; TCRdb's version includes in-frame clones alone and lacks a portion of them. Seen here are some 120,000 clones, 73% observed once, and the top ten hold more than 0.7%. Sequences were obtained from PBMCs. The source is a woman aged 25 to 39 in good health and CMV-seronegative.

This chain joins TRBV5-8 and TRBJ2-7; TRBD1 agrees at 7 bases. The CDR3 spans 13 residues. J lost 3 bases, V lost 3 bases, and 3 bases had no gene match. Germline V gene lookup returns CDR1 SGHTS and CDR2 YDEGEE. The CDR3 spells CASSSSGGYEQYF. The CDR3 DNA sequence: TGTGCCAGCAGCTCTTCAGGGGGCTACGAGCAGTACTTC.

V usage is TRBV5-4 and J usage is TRBJ1-1; D is perhaps TRBD1 (5 bases). Trimming removed 5 bases at V and 5 bases at J, with 13 bases between. Germline-derived CDR1 and CDR2 are SGHNT and YYREEE (reference sequence). The CDR3 consists of 13 residues. The chain's CDR3 is CASSIRGGTEAFF. In nucleotides, the CDR3 is TGTGCCAGCAGTATTCGCGGGGGAACTGAAGCTTTCTTT.

The chain uses TRBV2 and TRBJ2-5; D uncertain. The CDR3 is 10 amino acids. The germline V gene has CDR1 SNHLY and CDR2 FYNNEI. The V end was cut by 11 bases, the J end by 0 bases, with 4 bases between. The CDR3 bases are TGTGCCGAGAACCAAGAGACCCAGTACTTC. Protein product: CAENQETQYF.

This clone was detected only a few times. This rearrangement joins TRBV6-1 to TRBJ2-7; 10 bases line up with TRBD1. The V segment lost 4 bases and the J segment 2 bases; nucleotides outside the gene matches: 5. Per germline, CDR1 MNHNS and CDR2 SASEGT. The CDR3 loop spans 15 amino acids. The CDR3 DNA is TGTGCCAGCAGTGTGGGGACAGGGGACCCCTACGAGCAGTACTTC. Its protein product is CASSVGTGDPYEQYF.

The CDR3 spells CASTFTSGGEQYF. The CDR3, as DNA: TGTGCCAGTACCTTCACATCAGGGGGCGAGCAGTACTTC. The J gene is TRBJ2-7, the V gene TRBV19, with 7 bases matching TRBD1. Germline-derived CDR1 and CDR2 are LNHDA and SQIVND (reference sequence). Trimming took 7 bases from V and 6 from J; bases not matched to a gene: 9. This CDR3 is 13 amino acids long.

The V gene is TRBV6-5, the J gene TRBJ1-5; perhaps TRBD1 as D (5 bases). The CDR3 is made up of 14 amino acids. With 2 bases removed from V and 7 bases from J, the gap between germline ends came to 12 bases. Germline CDR1 and CDR2: MNHEY and SVGAGI. The CDR3 is CASSYDQGRQPQHF. The CDR3 nucleotides read TGTGCCAGCAGTTACGACCAGGGCAGACAGCCCCAGCATTTT.

The CDR3 nucleotides read TGTGCCTGGAGAGGCGGGGGGGTTCAGTACTTC. This gives the protein CAWRGGGVQYF. This sequence joins TRBV30 and TRBJ2-4; 9 bases map to TRBD2. Germline CDR1 is GTSNPN and CDR2 is SVGIG (reference sequence). V trimming: 3 bases; J trimming: 11 bases; junction bases outside the gene matches: 2. The CDR3 is 11 residues long.

This sequence joins TRBV30 and TRBJ1-3; a weak D match, TRBD1 (5 bases). Trimming shortened V by 0 bases and J by 0 bases, and 9 bases separated the two germline ends. The CDR3 runs to 15 residues. CDR1 and CDR2 from the germline V gene are GTSNPN and SVGIG (reference sequence). The CDR3 nucleotides are TGTGCCTGGAGTGTGGGGGGGACCTCTGGAAACACCATATATTTT. Amino acid sequence: CAWSVGGTSGNTIYF.

This sequence joins TRBV18 and TRBJ1-2; TRBD1 might be the D (5 bases). Germline-derived CDR1 and CDR2 are KGHSH and LQKENI. The CDR3 runs to 14 residues. V was trimmed by 0 bases and J by 4 bases, leaving 9 bases between them. CDR3 amino acids: CASSPPGEGYGYTF. CDR3 sequence (DNA): TGTGCCAGCTCACCACCAGGGGAGGGCTATGGCTACACCTTC.

The chain has TRBV6-5 and TRBJ1-2, with TRBD1 matching over 8 bases. Germline assignment: CDR1 MNHEY and CDR2 SVGAGI. The CDR3 totals 11 residues. V was pared by 8 bases and J by 6 bases, with 2 bases of the junction left unmatched. The CDR3 nucleotides read TGTGCCAGCGGGACAGGTGATGGCTACACCTTC. Translation gives CASGTGDGYTF.

The V gene is TRBV29-1, the J gene TRBJ2-7; possibly TRBD1 for D (5 bases). V dropped 2 bases and J dropped 6 bases, with 11 bases sitting between them. Germline CDR1 reads SQVTM; CDR2 reads ANQGSEA. CDR3 length: 12 amino acids. This chain's CDR3 is CSVEPSRGEQYF. The CDR3 nucleotides read TGCAGCGTTGAACCTTCTAGGGGCGAGCAGTACTTC.

This chain uses TRBV6-9 with TRBJ2-3; TRBD1 might be the D (5 bases). CDR3 size: 15 residues. CDR1 is MNHGY and CDR2 is SVAAGI in the germline V gene. V lost 0 bases, J lost 4 bases, and 11 bases lay in between. For the CDR3, the DNA is TGTGCCAGCAGTTATTCAGGGGAAGGGGCAGATACGCAGTATTTT. It codes for CASSYSGEGADTQYF.

This clone was seen a few times. The chain has TRBV7-8 and TRBJ2-7, with D maybe TRBD2 (5 bases). Germline CDR1 SGHVS, CDR2 FQNEAQ. The V gene lost 1 base and the J gene lost 3 bases, with 7 bases spanning the gap. The CDR3 runs to 13 residues. The CDR3 DNA sequence: TGTGCCAGCAGCTTAGTCGGGGACTACGAGCAGTACTTC. Translation: CASSLVGDYEQYF.

V gene TRBV7-8 combines with J gene TRBJ1-1; TRBD1 might be the D (5 bases). Germline assignment: CDR1 SGHVS and CDR2 FQNEAQ. V was pared by 0 bases and J by 1 base, with 12 bases between. This CDR3 comprises 16 residues. CDR3 sequence (DNA): TGTGCCAGCAGCTTAGCGCCGGGGGTTTCGAACACTGAAGCTTTCTTT. It specifies CASSLAPGVSNTEAFF.

This chain connects TRBV15 to TRBJ2-7, with D perhaps matching TRBD1 (5 bases). The germline V and J ends were trimmed by 0 bases and 3 bases, with 12 bases remaining between them. The CDR3 has 15 amino acids. In germline, CDR1 is LNHNV, CDR2 YYDKDF (reference sequence). CDR3 loop: CATSREGTDIYEQYF. The CDR3 DNA reads as TGTGCCACCAGCAGAGAAGGCACGGACATCTACGAGCAGTACTTC.

This clone was detected a few times. This rearrangement joins TRBV4-3 to TRBJ1-1; 7 bases are shared with TRBD1. After removal of 1 base from V and 6 bases from J, the junction contained 11 bases not matched to a gene. This CDR3 is built from 16 residues. CDR1 LGHNA and CDR2 YSLEER come from the germline V gene. CDR3: CASSQVETGKPPEAFF. The CDR3 nucleotides are TGCGCCAGCAGCCAAGTTGAGACAGGGAAGCCCCCTGAAGCTTTCTTT.

This clone was picked up one time. The rearrangement links TRBV18 to TRBJ2-1; a possible D gene is TRBD2 (6 bases). V lost 4 bases to trimming and J lost 9 bases, with 13 bases between them. Germline assignment: CDR1 KGHSH and CDR2 LQKENI. This CDR3 comprises 13 residues. The CDR3 loop is CASSLIGGGEQFF. CDR3 DNA sequence: TGTGCCAGCTCACTCATCGGGGGAGGTGAGCAGTTCTTC.

The V and J genes are TRBV5-1 and TRBJ1-1; possible D gene TRBD1, 5 bases. CDR3 length: 17 amino acids. Trimming removed 0 bases at V and 0 bases at J, with 15 bases between. Germline CDR1 reads SGHRS; CDR2 reads YFSETQ. The CDR3 spells CASSLGRTTNLNTEAFF. CDR3 sequence (DNA): TGCGCCAGCAGCTTGGGTCGGACAACCAATTTGAACACTGAAGCTTTCTTT.

The chain has TRBV4-2 and TRBJ1-1, with TRBD1 matching over 8 bases. CDR3 length equals 16 residues. Trimming took 1 base from V and 4 from J; bases not matched to a gene: 8. Germline V gives CDR1 LGHNA, CDR2 YNFKEQ. CDR3 region: CASSQVMTGAFTEAFF. The CDR3 bases are TGTGCCAGCAGCCAAGTTATGACAGGGGCTTTCACTGAAGCTTTCTTT.

V usage is TRBV4-1 and J usage is TRBJ2-7, with D possibly TRBD1 on 6 matching bases. V lost 0 bases, J lost 2 bases, and 14 bases lay in between. This CDR3 region has 16 residues. The germline V gene has CDR1 MGHRA and CDR2 YSYEKL. The CDR3 nucleotides read TGCGCCAGCAGCCAAGATAATCAGGGGACCACCTACGAGCAGTACTTC. It yields the protein CASSQDNQGTTYEQYF.

The V call is TRBV5-6, the J call TRBJ2-1; D remains unclear. Trimming stripped 3 bases from V and 4 bases from J, with 8 bases between. From germline, CDR1 is SGHDT and CDR2 YYEEEE. The CDR3 runs to 13 residues. CDR3 coding DNA: TGTGCCAGCAGCTGGCCCAGGTACAATGAGCAGTTCTTC. It yields the protein CASSWPRYNEQFF.

The CDR3 here is CASSLVGTSGSRGEQFF. CDR3 nucleotide sequence: TGCGCCAGCAGCTTGGTAGGGACTAGCGGGAGTCGGGGTGAGCAGTTCTTC. The chain links TRBV5-1 to TRBJ2-1; 14 bases fit TRBD2. The CDR3 totals 17 residues. V gave up 0 bases and J gave up 9 bases; unmatched junction bases: 8. CDR1 is SGHRS, CDR2 YFSETQ, per germline. Looking up the rest from reference TRBV5-1 and TRBJ2-1 gives the full variable domain: KAGVTQTPRYLIKTRGQQVTLSCSPISGHRSVSWYQQTPGQGLQFLFEYFSETQRNKGNFPGRFSGRQFSNSRSEMNVSTLELGDSALYLCASSLVGTSGSRGEQFFGPGTRLTVL.

V gene TRBV10-3 combines with J gene TRBJ2-7, with D maybe TRBD1 (6 bases). The V gene's germline CDR1 is ENHRY and CDR2 SYGVKD. The V end was cut by 7 bases, the J end by 7 bases, with 14 bases between. CDR3 size: 12 residues. The CDR3 sequence is CAINQGLGEQYF. The CDR3 region has the DNA TGTGCCATCAACCAGGGGTTGGGGGAGCAGTACTTC.

A few counts support this clone. The chain employs TRBV29-1 and TRBJ1-1; 7 bases agree with TRBD1. The CDR3 loop spans 12 amino acids. Germline CDR1 SQVTM, CDR2 ANQGSEA. J lost 6 bases, V lost 3 bases, and 4 bases had no gene match. The CDR3 bases are TGCAGCGTTGAGACAGGGATCGCTGAAGCTTTCTTT. Translating it yields CSVETGIAEAFF.

This sequence joins TRBV6-1 and TRBJ1-2; unclear D gene. The CDR3 is made up of 13 amino acids. V lost 6 bases, J lost 6 bases, and 14 bases lay in between. Germline V lookup: CDR1 MNHNS, CDR2 SASEGT. CDR3 sequence (DNA): TGTGCCAGCAGGCGAAGCCCGGAGGATGGCTACACCTTC. Amino acids: CASRRSPEDGYTF.

J is TRBJ1-2 and V is TRBV6-6, with TRBD1 matching over 7 bases. Trimming removed 2 bases from V and 3 bases from J; junction bases left unmatched: 3. The CDR3 consists of 14 residues. CDR1 is MNHNY, CDR2 SVGAGI, per germline (reference sequence). Here the CDR3 DNA reads TGTGCCAGCAGTTACGGGGACAGTCACTATGGCTACACCTTC. Amino acids: CASSYGDSHYGYTF.

V usage is TRBV29-1 and J usage is TRBJ2-1; a possible D gene is TRBD1 (6 bases). V shed 4 bases and J shed 3 bases, with 10 bases lying between them. The CDR3 runs to 13 residues. The germline V gene has CDR1 SQVTM and CDR2 ANQGSEA. The CDR3 DNA follows: TGCAGCGTTGTGAGGGGGAACTACAATGAGCAGTTCTTC. Its translation: CSVVRGNYNEQFF.

This clone showed up just a few times. The CDR3 sequence: CASSLGRDRGEAFF. The CDR3 DNA reads TGTGCCAGCAGCTTGGGGCGGGACAGGGGAGAAGCTTTCTTT. The chain employs TRBV7-2 and TRBJ1-1; TRBD1 agrees at 10 bases. Germline V CDR1 and CDR2: SGHTA, FQGNSA. The CDR3 loop spans 14 amino acids. V lost 3 bases to trimming and J lost 8 bases; unmatched junction nucleotides: 6.